Below are 15 T cell receptor beta chains sequenced from a single sample in a study of T-cell memory formation after mild COVID-19. In TCRdb, the 5' RACE reads were re-called with MiXCR into one record per CDR3 protein. The profile covers 200,000 to 250,000 distinct CDR3 sequences, with over 9.5% appearing a single time and 3.5% taken by the ten largest. Sequences were obtained from PBMCs or a T cell subset sorted from them (not recorded which). The receptors come from a man between 18 and 29 years old who had mild COVID-19 (a few samples of this study predate the infection). Cell type and time point are not known.

A few counts support this clonotype. The chain joins TRBV6-6 to TRBJ2-3; 8 bases fit TRBD1. Germline values: CDR1 MNHNY, CDR2 SVGAGI (reference sequence). The CDR3 extends over 15 amino acids. V lost 5 bases and J lost 1; bases outside the gene matches: 5. The CDR3 region is CASSHPGQGTDTQYF. As DNA, the CDR3 is TGTGCCAGCAGTCACCCGGGACAGGGCACAGATACGCAGTATTTT.

This clonotype was recorded a few times. The V gene is TRBV7-9, the J gene TRBJ2-1; possible D gene TRBD2, 6 bases. Trimming removed 5 bases at V and 9 bases at J, with 14 bases between. CDR1 and CDR2 from the germline V gene are SEHNR and FQNEAQ (reference sequence). This CDR3 is built from 13 residues. The CDR3 loop reads CASSRGAGREQFF. The DNA of the CDR3 is TGTGCCAGCAGCCGCGGGGCGGGGCGTGAGCAGTTCTTC.

The rearrangement links TRBV12-5 to TRBJ2-5; the D is unclear. Trimming cost V 0 bases and J 5 bases, with 7 bases left between them. This CDR3 spans 13 amino acids. Germline assignment: CDR1 LGHNT and CDR2 FRNRAP. CDR3 amino acids: CASGLVTMETQYF. CDR3 DNA sequence: TGTGCTAGTGGTTTGGTCACAATGGAGACCCAGTACTTC.

This clonotype was counted only a few times. The chain is built from TRBV5-1 and TRBJ2-7, with D perhaps matching TRBD1 (6 bases). CDR3 length: 13 residues. Trimming took 4 bases from V and 9 from J, leaving 17 bases between them. Germline V gene sequence: CDR1 SGHRS, CDR2 YFSETQ. The CDR3 sequence is CASSGTTGPRQYF. DNA for the CDR3: TGCGCCAGCAGCGGGACGACAGGACCTCGGCAGTACTTC.

The chain links TRBV30 to TRBJ1-4; 8 positions agree with TRBD1. The CDR3 is 16 amino acids. Trimming took 0 bases from V and 9 from J; bases not matched to a gene: 12. CDR1 and CDR2 (germline): GTSNPN, SVGIG (reference sequence). The CDR3 region has the DNA TGTGCCTGGAGTGTAAGCCGGACAGGGAAGCCCAAAAAACTGTTTTTT. This gives the protein CAWSVSRTGKPKKLFF.

The V gene is TRBV6-2 or TRBV6-3, the J gene TRBJ1-1; 11 bases match TRBD1. The CDR3 loop spans 15 amino acids. The germline V gene encodes CDR1 MNHEY and CDR2 SVGEGT. V shed 6 bases, J shed 5 bases, and the junction held 8 bases outside the gene matches. The CDR3 DNA is TGTGCCAGCAGCCGGACAGGGGGCGCGGGGACTGAAGCTTTCTTT. It yields the protein CASSRTGGAGTEAFF.

This clonotype showed up just a few times. The CDR3 DNA reads TGCAGTGCTAGGGTGATCGATAGCAATCAGCCCCAGCATTTT. Amino acids: CSARVIDSNQPQHF. The chain has TRBV20-1 and TRBJ1-5; the D is unclear. Germline CDR1 reads DFQATT; CDR2 reads SNEGSKA (reference sequence). The CDR3 is made up of 14 amino acids. The V and J ends lost 3 bases and 0 bases respectively, with 9 bases between them.

This clonotype was found a few times. The chain links TRBV6-2 or TRBV6-3 to TRBJ2-7; possibly TRBD2 for D (5 bases). Trimming cost V 2 bases and J 1 base, with 12 bases left between them. CDR3 size: 15 residues. Germline V gene sequence: CDR1 MNHEY, CDR2 SVGEGT. The CDR3 nucleotides are TGTGCCAGCAGTTACGCTGGACGGACTTCCTACGAGCAGTACGTC. Translated, it gives CASSYAGRTSYEQYV.

This clonotype occurred a few times. The chain has TRBV5-1 and TRBJ2-3; TRBD1 agrees at 7 bases. Trimming at V came to 0 bases and at J to 2 bases, leaving 3 bases not matched to a gene. This CDR3 region has 15 residues. Germline-derived CDR1 and CDR2 are SGHRS and YFSETQ. The CDR3 reads CASSLGQGDTDTQYF. The CDR3 nucleotides read TGCGCCAGCAGCTTGGGACAGGGTGACACAGATACGCAGTATTTT.

This clonotype was recorded many times. This chain connects TRBV2 to TRBJ1-6; D unresolved. The CDR3 spans 15 residues. The V end was cut by 8 bases, the J end by 4 bases, with 15 bases between. The germline gives CDR1 SNHLY, CDR2 FYNNEI. CDR3 amino acids: CASSTRTLYNSPLHF. CDR3 coding DNA: TGTGCCAGCTCTACCCGGACTTTATATAATTCACCCCTCCACTTT.

The chain uses TRBV20-1 and TRBJ1-4, with D possibly being TRBD1 (6 bases). CDR3 size: 13 residues. V lost 2 bases and J 15 bases, leaving 19 bases between the germline ends. Germline V lookup: CDR1 DFQATT, CDR2 SNEGSKA (reference sequence). For the CDR3, the DNA is TGCAGTGCTAGACCAGGGGATAGAAAAACAATGTTTTTT. This sequence encodes CSARPGDRKTMFF.

The V call is TRBV10-3, the J call TRBJ1-5, with unresolved D. V lost 0 bases and J lost 4, with 7 bases in between. Germline assignment: CDR1 ENHRY and CDR2 SYGVKD. This CDR3 contains 14 residues. CDR3 nucleotide sequence: TGTGCCATCAGTGAGTCGGGGAGGAATCAGCCCCAGCATTTT. As protein: CAISESGRNQPQHF.

This clonotype was detected a few times. This chain links TRBV5-1 with TRBJ2-5; possibly TRBD1 for D (8 bases). Per the germline V gene, CDR1 is SGHRS and CDR2 is YFSETQ. V lost 4 bases, J lost 5 bases, and 12 bases lay in between. The CDR3 covers 13 residues. CDR3 sequence (DNA): TGCGCCAGCAGCACAGGGGGAGGGGAGACCCAGTACTTC. It yields the protein CASSTGGGETQYF.

There are many counts of this clonotype. CDR3 region: CASSRGPTDTQYF. CDR3 DNA: TGTGCCAGCAGCCGTGGACCTACAGATACGCAGTATTTT. The J gene is TRBJ2-3, the V gene TRBV12-3 or TRBV12-4; no reliable D call. V was shortened by 6 bases and J by 3 bases, with 10 bases between the two germline ends. The CDR3 sequence is 13 residues long.

This clonotype was counted between two and nine times. The chain joins TRBV5-1 to TRBJ2-2; D might be TRBD2 (6 bases). Germline CDR1 and CDR2: SGHRS and YFSETQ. The length of the CDR3 is 14 residues. V was cut by 8 bases and J by 2 bases, with 13 bases left in between. CDR3 amino acids: CASAPGANTGELFF. CDR3 nucleotides: TGCGCCAGTGCTCCGGGAGCTAACACCGGGGAGCTGTTTTTT. Looking up the rest from reference TRBV5-1 and TRBJ2-2 gives the full variable domain: KAGVTQTPRYLIKTRGQQVTLSCSPISGHRSVSWYQQTPGQGLQFLFEYFSETQRNKGNFPGRFSGRQFSNSRSEMNVSTLELGDSALYLCASAPGANTGELFFGEGSRLTVL.